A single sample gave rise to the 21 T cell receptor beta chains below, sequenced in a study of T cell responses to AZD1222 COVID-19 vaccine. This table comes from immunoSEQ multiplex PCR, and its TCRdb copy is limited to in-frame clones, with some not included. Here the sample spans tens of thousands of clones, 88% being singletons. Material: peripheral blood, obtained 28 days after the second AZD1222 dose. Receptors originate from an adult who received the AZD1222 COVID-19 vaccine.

CDR3 amino acids: CASSPGRLGNTIYF. The CDR3 region has the DNA TGTGCCAGCAGCCCCGGTCGTCTAGGAAACACCATATATTTT. V usage is TRBV28 and J usage is TRBJ1-3, with unresolved D. This CDR3 region has 14 residues. V was cut by 6 bases and J by 4 bases, with 13 bases left in between. The germline gives CDR1 MDHEN, CDR2 SYDVKM.

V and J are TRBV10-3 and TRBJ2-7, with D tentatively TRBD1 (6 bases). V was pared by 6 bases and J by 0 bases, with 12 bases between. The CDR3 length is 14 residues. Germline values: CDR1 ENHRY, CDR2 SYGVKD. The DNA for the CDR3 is TGTGCCATCAGGGAAGACAGGAGCTCCTACGAGCAGTACTTC. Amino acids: CAIREDRSSYEQYF.

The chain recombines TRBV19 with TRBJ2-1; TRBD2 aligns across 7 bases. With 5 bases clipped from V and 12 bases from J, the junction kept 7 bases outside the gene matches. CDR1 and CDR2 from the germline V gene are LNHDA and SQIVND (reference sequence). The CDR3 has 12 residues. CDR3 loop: CASSPSGWGQFF. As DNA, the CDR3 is TGTGCCAGTAGTCCTAGCGGTTGGGGGCAGTTCTTC.

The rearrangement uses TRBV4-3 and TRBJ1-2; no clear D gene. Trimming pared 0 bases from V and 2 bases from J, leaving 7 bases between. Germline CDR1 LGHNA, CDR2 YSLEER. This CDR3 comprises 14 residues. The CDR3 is CASSQDQRNYGYTF. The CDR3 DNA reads TGCGCCAGCAGCCAAGATCAGCGGAACTATGGCTACACCTTC.

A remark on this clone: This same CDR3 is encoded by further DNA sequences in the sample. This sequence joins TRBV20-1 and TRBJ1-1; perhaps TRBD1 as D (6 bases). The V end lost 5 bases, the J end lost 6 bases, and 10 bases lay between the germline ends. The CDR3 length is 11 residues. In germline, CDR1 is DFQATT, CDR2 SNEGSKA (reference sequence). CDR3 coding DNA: TGCAGTGCTCACAGGGTATCTGAAGCTTTCTTT. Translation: CSAHRVSEAFF.

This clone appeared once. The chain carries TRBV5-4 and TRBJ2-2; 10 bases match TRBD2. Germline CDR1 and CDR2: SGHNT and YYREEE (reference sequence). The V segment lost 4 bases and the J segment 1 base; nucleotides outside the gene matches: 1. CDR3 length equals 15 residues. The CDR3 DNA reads TGTGCCAGCAGCCGGACTAGCGGGAACACCGGGGAGCTGTTTTTT. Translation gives CASSRTSGNTGELFF.

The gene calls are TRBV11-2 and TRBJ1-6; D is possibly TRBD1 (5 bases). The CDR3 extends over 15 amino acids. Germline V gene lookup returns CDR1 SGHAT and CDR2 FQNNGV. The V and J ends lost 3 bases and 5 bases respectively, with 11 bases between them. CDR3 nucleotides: TGTGCCAGCAGCTTGGCAGGGTACCATAATTCACCCCTCCACTTT. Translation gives CASSLAGYHNSPLHF.

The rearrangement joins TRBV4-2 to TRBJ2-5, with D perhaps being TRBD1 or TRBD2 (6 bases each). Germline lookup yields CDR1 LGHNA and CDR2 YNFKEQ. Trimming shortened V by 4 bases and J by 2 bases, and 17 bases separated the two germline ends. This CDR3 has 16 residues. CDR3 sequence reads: CASSLLGGLGQETQYF. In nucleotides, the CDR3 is TGTGCCAGCAGCCTCCTGGGGGGCCTGGGGCAAGAGACCCAGTACTTC.

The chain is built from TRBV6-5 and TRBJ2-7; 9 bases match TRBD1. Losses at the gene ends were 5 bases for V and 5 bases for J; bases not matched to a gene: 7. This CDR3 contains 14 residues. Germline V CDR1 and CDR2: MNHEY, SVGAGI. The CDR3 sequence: CASSRPGQGDEQYF. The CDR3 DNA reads TGTGCCAGCAGTCGACCGGGACAGGGAGACGAGCAGTACTTC.

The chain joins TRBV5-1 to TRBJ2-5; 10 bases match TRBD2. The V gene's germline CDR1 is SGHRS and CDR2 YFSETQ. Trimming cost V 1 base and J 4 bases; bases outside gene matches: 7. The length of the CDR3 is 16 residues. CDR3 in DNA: TGCGCCAGCAGCTTGAATGGACTAGCGGTCCGAGAGACCCAGTACTTC. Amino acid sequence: CASSLNGLAVRETQYF.

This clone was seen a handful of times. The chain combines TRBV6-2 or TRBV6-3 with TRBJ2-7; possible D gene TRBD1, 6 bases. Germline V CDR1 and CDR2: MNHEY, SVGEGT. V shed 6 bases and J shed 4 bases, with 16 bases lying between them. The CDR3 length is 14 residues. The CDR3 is CASSRDTVPYEQYF. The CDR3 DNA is TGTGCCAGCAGCCGGGACACCGTACCTTACGAGCAGTACTTC.

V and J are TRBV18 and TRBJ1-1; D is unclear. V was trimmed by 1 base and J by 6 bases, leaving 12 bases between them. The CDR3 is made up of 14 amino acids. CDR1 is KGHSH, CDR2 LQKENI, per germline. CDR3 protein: CASSPLDPVAEAFF. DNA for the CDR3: TGTGCCAGCTCACCACTTGACCCTGTGGCTGAAGCTTTCTTT.

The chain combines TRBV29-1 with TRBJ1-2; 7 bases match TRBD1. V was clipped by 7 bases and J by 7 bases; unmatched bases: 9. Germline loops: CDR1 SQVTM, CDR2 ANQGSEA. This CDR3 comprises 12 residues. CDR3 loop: CSAADRVGGYTF. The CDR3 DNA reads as TGCAGCGCTGCTGACAGGGTCGGTGGCTACACCTTC.

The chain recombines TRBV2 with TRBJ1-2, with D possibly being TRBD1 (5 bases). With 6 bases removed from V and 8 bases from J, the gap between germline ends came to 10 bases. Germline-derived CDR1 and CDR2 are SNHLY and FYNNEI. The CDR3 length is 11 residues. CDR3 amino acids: CASRQAEGYTF. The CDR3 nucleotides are TGTGCCAGCAGACAGGCTGAGGGCTACACCTTC.

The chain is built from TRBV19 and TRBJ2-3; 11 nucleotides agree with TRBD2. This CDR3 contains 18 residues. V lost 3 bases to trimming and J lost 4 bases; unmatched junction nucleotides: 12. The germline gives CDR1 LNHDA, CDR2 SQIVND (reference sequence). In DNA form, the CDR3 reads TGTGCCAGTAGTATGAGGCTAGCGGGAGGCTCCCCCGCAGATACGCAGTATTTT. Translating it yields CASSMRLAGGSPADTQYF. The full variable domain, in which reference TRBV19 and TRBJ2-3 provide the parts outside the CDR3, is DGGITQSPKYLFRKEGQNVTLSCEQNLNHDAMYWYRQDPGQGLRLIYYSQIVNDFQKGDIAEGYSVSREKKESFPLTVTSAQKNPTAFYLCASSMRLAGGSPADTQYFGPGTRLTVL.

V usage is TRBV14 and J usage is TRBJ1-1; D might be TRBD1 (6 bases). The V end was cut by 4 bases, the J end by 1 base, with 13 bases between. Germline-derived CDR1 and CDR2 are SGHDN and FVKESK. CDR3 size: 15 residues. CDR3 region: CASSRWTVQNTEAFF. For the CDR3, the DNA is TGTGCCAGCAGCCGGTGGACAGTTCAGAACACTGAAGCTTTCTTT.

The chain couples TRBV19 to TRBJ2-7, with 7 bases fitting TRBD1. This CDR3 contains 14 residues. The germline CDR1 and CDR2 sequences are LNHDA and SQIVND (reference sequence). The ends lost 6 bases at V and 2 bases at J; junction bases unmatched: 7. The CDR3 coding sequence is TGTGCCAGTAGCCCGACAGGGTCCACCTACGAGCAGTACTTC. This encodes CASSPTGSTYEQYF.

For the CDR3, the DNA is TGTGCCAGCAGTGACCCCTCCGGGACTAGCGGGTTGGGTGAGCAGTACTTC. The encoded protein is CASSDPSGTSGLGEQYF. This chain uses TRBV25-1 with TRBJ2-7; 12 bases are shared with TRBD2. This CDR3 has 17 amino acids. V lost 3 bases and J lost 7; bases outside the gene matches: 13. Per the germline V gene, CDR1 is MGHDK and CDR2 is SYGVNS.

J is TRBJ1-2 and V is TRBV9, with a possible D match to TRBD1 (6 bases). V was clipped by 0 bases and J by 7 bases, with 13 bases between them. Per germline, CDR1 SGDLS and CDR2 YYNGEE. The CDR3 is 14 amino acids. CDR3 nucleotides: TGTGCCAGCAGCGTAGCTCTGGGGGGCCTTGGCTACACCTTC. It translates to CASSVALGGLGYTF.

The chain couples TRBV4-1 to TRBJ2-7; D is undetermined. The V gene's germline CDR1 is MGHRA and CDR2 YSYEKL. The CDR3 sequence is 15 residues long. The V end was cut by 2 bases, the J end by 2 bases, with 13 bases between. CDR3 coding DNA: TGCGCCAGCAGCCAACCCACCCAGAGGCCCTACGAGCAGTACTTC. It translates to CASSQPTQRPYEQYF.

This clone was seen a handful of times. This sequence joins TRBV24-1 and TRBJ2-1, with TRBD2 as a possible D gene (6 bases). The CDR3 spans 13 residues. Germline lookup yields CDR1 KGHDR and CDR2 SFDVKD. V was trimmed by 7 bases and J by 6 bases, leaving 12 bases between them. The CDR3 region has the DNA TGTGCCACCAGCCAATCAGCGGGCAATGAGCAGTTCTTC. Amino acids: CATSQSAGNEQFF.